Sequencing of this T cell receptor beta chain was carried out in a study of response to subunit inactivated influenza vaccine. For this clonotype: Its matching antigen is unknown.

TCRdb reprocessed the RT-PCR reads via MiXCR and lists one record per CDR3 protein. This sample carries hundreds of thousands of distinct CDR3 sequences, more than 9% of them seen once, and the ten largest clones take 7.8%. V lost 10 bases and J 1 base, leaving 13 bases between the germline ends. CDR3 length: 14 amino acids. From germline, CDR1 is MNHNS and CDR2 SASEGT. The study, taken as a whole, reports: New T cells are recruited in small numbers by each seasonal influenza vaccination, according to the authors' suggestion.

Sequenced material: non-naive T cells sorted from PBMCs, taken approximately 15 days before vaccination. J is TRBJ2-2 and V is TRBV6-1, with D possibly matching TRBD2 (7 bases). The sequence was obtained from a man aged 50 to 59 who received an inactivated influenza vaccine. CDR3 amino acids: CATTGGLNTGELFF. The DNA of the CDR3 is TGTGCCACCACCGGGGGGCTGAACACCGGGGAGCTGTTTTTT.